These 23 T cell receptor beta chains share one sample of origin, sequenced in a study of response to subunit inactivated influenza vaccine. TCRdb fed the RT-PCR reads into MiXCR, producing one record per CDR3 protein. Of more than 200,000 distinct CDR3 sequences detected, 12% appear once; the ten largest clones hold about 7.8%. The sequenced sample was non-naive T cells sorted from PBMCs, obtained less than 15 days before vaccination. The receptors derive from a man aged 50 to 59 who received an inactivated influenza vaccine.

This clonotype has just a few counts. V usage is TRBV5-1 and J usage is TRBJ2-1, with D perhaps matching TRBD2 (5 bases). The CDR3 length is 15 residues. V was pared by 0 bases and J by 4 bases, with 11 bases between. The germline V gene encodes CDR1 SGHRS and CDR2 YFSETQ. DNA for the CDR3: TGCGCCAGCAGCTTGGGAGGGAGTGAGTACAATGAGCAGTTCTTC. Translation gives CASSLGGSEYNEQFF.

The chain is built from TRBV6-2 or TRBV6-3 and TRBJ2-5; D gene uncertain. The V end lost 6 bases, the J end lost 0 bases, and 11 bases lay between the germline ends. The CDR3 sequence is 14 residues long. Germline-derived CDR1 and CDR2 are MNHEY and SVGEGT. In nucleotides, the CDR3 is TGTGCCAGCAGCCATGGCGGAAACCAAGAGACCCAGTACTTC. Translation gives CASSHGGNQETQYF.

The chain is built from TRBV6-1 and TRBJ1-2, with D possibly TRBD1 on 5 matching bases. Trimming shortened V by 6 bases and J by 0 bases, and 14 bases separated the two germline ends. The CDR3 consists of 15 residues. From germline, CDR1 is MNHNS and CDR2 SASEGT. The CDR3 reads CASRTGTAANYGYTF. The CDR3 DNA reads as TGTGCCAGCAGAACCGGGACGGCCGCTAACTATGGCTACACCTTC.

A few counts support this clonotype. CDR3 in amino acids: CASSGGGSFGDTQYF. The CDR3 DNA is TGCGCCAGCAGCGGGGGAGGATCCTTCGGAGATACGCAGTATTTT. The rearrangement joins TRBV5-1 to TRBJ2-3; the D gene is possibly TRBD2 (6 bases). Between the trimmed V and J ends, which lost 4 bases and 5 bases, there was a span of 17 bases. Germline V gives CDR1 SGHRS, CDR2 YFSETQ. The CDR3 spans 15 residues.

The sample holds many counts of this clonotype. The chain has TRBV29-1 and TRBJ2-7; D uncertain. CDR1 and CDR2 (germline): SQVTM, ANQGSEA. CDR3 size: 10 residues. V lost 4 bases to trimming and J lost 3 bases, with 4 bases between them. Here the CDR3 reads CSVGGYEQYF. The CDR3 nucleotides are TGCAGCGTTGGTGGCTACGAGCAGTACTTC.

This chain joins TRBV19 and TRBJ1-6; the match to TRBD1 covers 9 bases. After removal of 4 bases from V and 10 bases from J, the junction contained 2 bases not matched to a gene. The CDR3 loop spans 13 amino acids. Germline CDR1 reads LNHDA; CDR2 reads SQIVND (reference sequence). The CDR3 spells CASSNDRGSPLHF. DNA for the CDR3: TGTGCCAGTAGTAACGACAGGGGGTCACCCCTCCACTTT.

This chain joins TRBV29-1 and TRBJ2-7, with D possibly being TRBD2 (7 bases). The CDR3 length is 13 residues. With 6 bases removed from V and 3 bases from J, the gap between germline ends came to 15 bases. Looked up from germline, CDR1 is SQVTM and CDR2 is ANQGSEA. CDR3 loop: CSVGGGRGYEQYF. CDR3 DNA sequence: TGCAGCGTGGGGGGGGGGCGAGGCTACGAGCAGTACTTC.

This clonotype has a count of ten or more. Likely a read error: the CDR3 ends without its conserved phenylalanine or tryptophan. It is unclear where the CDR3 begins or ends on the DNA, so no DNA is shown, and the CDR3 is as TCRdb lists it. The gene calls are TRBV29-1 and TRBJ2-4; TRBD2 was called by the table and not checked on the DNA. Counting both end residues, the CDR3 totals 8 amino acids. Germline V gene lookup returns CDR1 SQVTM and CDR2 ANQGSEA. The CDR3: CSVGRGRI.

V and J are TRBV4-1 and TRBJ2-5; D unresolved. The CDR3 extends over 15 amino acids. The V end was cut by 3 bases, the J end by 7 bases, with 18 bases between. CDR1 and CDR2 from the germline V gene are MGHRA and YSYEKL. CDR3 protein: CASSQLTNTKATQYF. CDR3 bases: TGCGCCAGCAGCCAGCTGACAAACACTAAGGCGACCCAGTACTTC.

This clonotype turned up a few times. V gene TRBV20-1 combines with J gene TRBJ2-1, with TRBD2 matching 7 bases. Trimming took 1 base from V and 3 from J; bases not matched to a gene: 9. The germline V gene encodes CDR1 DFQATT and CDR2 SNEGSKA (reference sequence). The CDR3 sequence is 16 residues long. The CDR3 is CSARALGGTNYNEQFF. CDR3 bases: TGCAGTGCTAGAGCGCTGGGGGGGACTAACTACAATGAGCAGTTCTTC.

The V and J genes are TRBV5-6 and TRBJ2-1, with D unresolved. The CDR3 contains 14 residues. Germline CDR1 reads SGHDT; CDR2 reads YYEEEE. Trimming left V 3 bases short and J 1 base short, with 8 bases between. CDR3 protein: CASSSVRSYNEQFF. The CDR3 region has the DNA TGTGCCAGCAGCTCCGTGAGGTCCTACAATGAGCAGTTCTTC.

The chain links TRBV20-1 to TRBJ2-1; D may correspond to TRBD1 or TRBD2 (5 bases each). Deletions cut 3 bases from V and 14 bases from J, with 17 bases between. The germline V gene encodes CDR1 DFQATT and CDR2 SNEGSKA (reference sequence). The length of the CDR3 is 12 residues. The CDR3 region is CSASPSGPHEFF. CDR3 sequence (DNA): TGCAGTGCTAGTCCCTCGGGACCCCATGAGTTCTTC.

This clonotype was seen just once. V and J are TRBV12-3 or TRBV12-4 and TRBJ2-1; 9 bases match TRBD1. The CDR3 loop spans 14 amino acids. J was trimmed by 6 bases and V by 6 bases; bases with no gene match: 6. This CDR3 reads CASRSGQGSNEQFF. The CDR3 nucleotides are TGTGCCAGCAGATCGGGACAGGGATCCAATGAGCAGTTCTTC.

This clonotype was recorded at least ten times. The rearrangement links TRBV27 to TRBJ2-3; the match to TRBD2 covers 12 bases. After removal of 7 bases from V and 2 bases from J, the junction contained 7 bases not matched to a gene. CDR3 size: 16 residues. Per germline, CDR1 MNHEY and CDR2 SMNVEV (reference sequence). CDR3 DNA: TGTGCCAGCACCCCTGGACTAGCGGGAATCACAGATACGCAGTATTTT. Protein sequence: CASTPGLAGITDTQYF.

Comment on this clonotype: This CDR3 fails to terminate in the conserved phenylalanine or tryptophan, so it likely reflects a read error. The chain combines TRBV2 with TRBJ2-7, with D maybe TRBD2 (5 bases). CDR3 length equals 12 residues. Deletions cut 7 bases from V and 2 bases from J, with 9 bases between. Germline V gene lookup returns CDR1 SNHLY and CDR2 FYNNEI. The CDR3 here is CASKTSTYEQYS. Here the CDR3 DNA reads TGTGCCAGCAAAACTAGTACCTACGAGCAGTACTCC.

This clonotype was picked up many times. The chain employs TRBV6-2 or TRBV6-3 and TRBJ2-1, with TRBD2 identical over 15 bases. The CDR3 extends over 17 amino acids. V lost 6 bases and J lost 7; bases outside the gene matches: 10. The germline V gene has CDR1 MNHEY and CDR2 SVGEGT. The CDR3 DNA sequence: TGTGCCAGCAGCCCCCCGGGACTAGCGGGGGGAAGGAATGAGCAGTTCTTC. Its protein is CASSPPGLAGGRNEQFF.

This clonotype was detected a few times. This chain joins TRBV6-2 or TRBV6-3 and TRBJ2-7; D might be TRBD1 (7 bases). Trimming shortened V by 0 bases and J by 9 bases, and 15 bases separated the two germline ends. The germline V gene has CDR1 MNHEY and CDR2 SVGEGT. CDR3 length: 14 amino acids. CDR3 DNA: TGTGCCAGCAGTTACTCGGTGACTAGGGGGCGGCAGTACTTC. Protein product: CASSYSVTRGRQYF.

The V gene is TRBV5-6, the J gene TRBJ2-3; 9 positions match TRBD2. Germline V CDR1 and CDR2: SGHDT, YYEEEE. V was pared by 3 bases and J by 1 base, with 6 bases of the junction left unmatched. The length of the CDR3 is 16 residues. CDR3 DNA: TGTGCCAGCAGCTGGACTTTAGCGGGGGGCACAGATACGCAGTATTTT. Translation: CASSWTLAGGTDTQYF.

This clonotype was seen a handful of times. The chain's CDR3 is CASSRRLAGSGETQYF. The CDR3 DNA reads as TGTGCCAGCAGCAGACGACTAGCGGGAAGCGGGGAGACCCAGTACTTC. The chain couples TRBV5-4 to TRBJ2-5; 11 positions match TRBD2. Germline values: CDR1 SGHNT, CDR2 YYREEE (reference sequence). The J segment lost 5 bases and the V segment lost 4 bases, leaving 10 bases of the junction unmatched. This CDR3 region has 16 residues.

This clonotype was recorded a few times. The chain carries TRBV5-1 and TRBJ2-2, with 10 bases that match TRBD2. CDR1 is SGHRS and CDR2 is YFSETQ in the germline V gene. The ends lost 1 base at V and 5 bases at J; junction bases unmatched: 5. This CDR3 region has 16 residues. The CDR3 here is CASSLPTSGPTGELFF. DNA for the CDR3: TGCGCCAGCAGCTTGCCGACTAGCGGGCCTACCGGGGAGCTGTTTTTT.

This clonotype was detected ten times or more. The rearrangement joins TRBV28 to TRBJ2-7; maybe TRBD1 (5 bases). Germline CDR1 is MDHEN and CDR2 is SYDVKM. Trimming pared 6 bases from V and 6 bases from J, leaving 18 bases between. This CDR3 is 14 amino acids long. The CDR3 protein is CASRLVAGSGEQYF. The CDR3 DNA reads TGTGCCAGCAGGCTAGTGGCAGGGTCAGGCGAGCAGTACTTC.

Note on this clonotype: This may be a read error: a much more frequent sequence differs by one nucleotide. No conserved phenylalanine or tryptophan ends this CDR3, so it is likely a read error. This chain joins TRBV20-1 and TRBJ1-1, with D hard to call. CDR3 length: 12 amino acids. The germline V and J ends were trimmed by 8 bases and 0 bases, with 10 bases remaining between them. The germline gives CDR1 DFQATT, CDR2 SNEGSKA (reference sequence). The CDR3 nucleotides are TGCAGTCCAGGACGTTTGAACACTGAAGCTTTCATT. Residues: CSPGRLNTEAFI.

This chain's CDR3 is CASSQVSSGGTYEQYF. The DNA for the CDR3 is TGCGCCAGCAGCCAAGTTTCATCGGGGGGAACTTACGAGCAGTACTTC. This sequence joins TRBV4-1 and TRBJ2-7; 7 nucleotides align to TRBD2. CDR1 and CDR2 from the germline V gene are MGHRA and YSYEKL. With V trimmed by 1 base and J by 4 bases, 10 bases remained unmatched. CDR3 length: 16 residues.